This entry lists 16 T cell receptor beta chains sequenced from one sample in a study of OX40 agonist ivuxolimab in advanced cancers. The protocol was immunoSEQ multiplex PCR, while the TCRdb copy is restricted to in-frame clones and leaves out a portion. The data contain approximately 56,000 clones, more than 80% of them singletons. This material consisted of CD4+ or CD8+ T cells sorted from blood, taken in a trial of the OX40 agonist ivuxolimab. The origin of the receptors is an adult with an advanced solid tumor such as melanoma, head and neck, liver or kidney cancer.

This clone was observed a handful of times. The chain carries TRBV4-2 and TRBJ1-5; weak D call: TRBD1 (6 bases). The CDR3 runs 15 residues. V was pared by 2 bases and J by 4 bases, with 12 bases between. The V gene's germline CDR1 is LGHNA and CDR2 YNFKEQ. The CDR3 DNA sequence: TGTGCCAGCAGCCAAAGGGACACCCTAAATCAGCCCCAGCATTTT. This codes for CASSQRDTLNQPQHF.

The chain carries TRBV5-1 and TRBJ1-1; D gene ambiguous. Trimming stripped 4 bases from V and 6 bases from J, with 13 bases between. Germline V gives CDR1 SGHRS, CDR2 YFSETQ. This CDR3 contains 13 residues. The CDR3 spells CASSPGAGAEAFF. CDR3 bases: TGCGCCAGCAGCCCCGGTGCCGGGGCTGAAGCTTTCTTT.

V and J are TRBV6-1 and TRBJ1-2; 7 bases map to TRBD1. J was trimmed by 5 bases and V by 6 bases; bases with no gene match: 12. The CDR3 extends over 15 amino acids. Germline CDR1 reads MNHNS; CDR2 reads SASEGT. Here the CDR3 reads CASRREEGASYGYTF. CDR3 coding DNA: TGTGCCAGCAGGCGGGAAGAGGGGGCTTCGTATGGCTACACCTTC.

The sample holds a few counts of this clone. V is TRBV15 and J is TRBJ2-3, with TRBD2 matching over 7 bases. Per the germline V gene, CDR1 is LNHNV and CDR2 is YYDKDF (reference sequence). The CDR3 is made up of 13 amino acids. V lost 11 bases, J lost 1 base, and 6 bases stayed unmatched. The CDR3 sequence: CAALRGGTDTQYF. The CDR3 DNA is TGTGCCGCGCTACGGGGGGGCACAGATACGCAGTATTTT. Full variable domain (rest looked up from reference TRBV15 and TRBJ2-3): DAMVIQNPRYQVTQFGKPVTLSCSQTLNHNVMYWYQQKSSQAPKLLFHYYDKDFNNEADTPDNFQSRRPNTSFCFLDIRSPGLGDTAMYLCAALRGGTDTQYFGPGTRLTVL.

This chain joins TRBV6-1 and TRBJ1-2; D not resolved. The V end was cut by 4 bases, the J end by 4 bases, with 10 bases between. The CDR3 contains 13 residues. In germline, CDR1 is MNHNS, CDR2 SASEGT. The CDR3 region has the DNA TGTGCCAGCAGTGCCGAGGCGTTCTATGGCTACACCTTC. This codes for CASSAEAFYGYTF.

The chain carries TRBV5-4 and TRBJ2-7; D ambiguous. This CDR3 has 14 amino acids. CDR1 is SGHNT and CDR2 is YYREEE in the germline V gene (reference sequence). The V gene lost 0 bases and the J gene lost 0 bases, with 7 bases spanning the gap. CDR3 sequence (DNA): TGTGCCAGCAGCTTGGCCAAGGGCTCCTACGAGCAGTACTTC. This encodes CASSLAKGSYEQYF.

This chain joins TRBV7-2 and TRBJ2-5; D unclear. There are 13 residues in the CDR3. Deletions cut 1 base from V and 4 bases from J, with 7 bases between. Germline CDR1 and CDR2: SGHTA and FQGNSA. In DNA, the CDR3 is TGTGCCAGCAGCTTAGTAATGGGAGAGACCCAGTACTTC. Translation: CASSLVMGETQYF. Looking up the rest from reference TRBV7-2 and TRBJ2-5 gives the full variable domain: GAGVSQSPSNKVTEKGKDVELRCDPISGHTALYWYRQSLGQGLEFLIYFQGNSAPDKSGLPSDRFSAERTGGSVSTLTIQRTQQEDSAVYLCASSLVMGETQYFGPGTRLLVL.

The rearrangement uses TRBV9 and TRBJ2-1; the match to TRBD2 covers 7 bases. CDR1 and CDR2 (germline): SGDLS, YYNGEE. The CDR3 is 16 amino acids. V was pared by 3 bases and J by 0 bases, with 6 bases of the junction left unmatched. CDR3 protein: CASSGRGSSSYNEQFF. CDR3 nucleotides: TGTGCCAGCAGCGGGCGGGGGTCGAGCTCCTACAATGAGCAGTTCTTC. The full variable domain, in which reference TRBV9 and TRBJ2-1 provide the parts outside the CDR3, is DSGVTQTPKHLITATGQRVTLRCSPRSGDLSVYWYQQSLDQGLQFLIQYYNGEERAKGNILERFSAQQFPDLHSELNLSSLELGDSALYFCASSGRGSSSYNEQFFGPGTRLTVL.

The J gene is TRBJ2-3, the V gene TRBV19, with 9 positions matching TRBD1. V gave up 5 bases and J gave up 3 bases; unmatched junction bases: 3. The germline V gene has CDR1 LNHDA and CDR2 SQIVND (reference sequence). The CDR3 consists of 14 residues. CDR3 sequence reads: CASSRDRVTDTQYF. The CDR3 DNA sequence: TGTGCCAGTAGTCGGGACAGGGTGACAGATACGCAGTATTTT.

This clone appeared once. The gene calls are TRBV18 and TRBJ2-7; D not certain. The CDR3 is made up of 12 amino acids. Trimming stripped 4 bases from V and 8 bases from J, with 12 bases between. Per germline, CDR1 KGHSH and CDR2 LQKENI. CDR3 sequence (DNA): TGTGCCAGCTCACTCCGGACGAGCAAGCAGTACTTC. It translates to CASSLRTSKQYF. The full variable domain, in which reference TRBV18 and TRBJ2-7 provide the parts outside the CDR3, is NAGVMQNPRHLVRRRGQEARLRCSPMKGHSHVYWYRQLPEEGLKFMVYLQKENIIDESGMPKERFSAEFPKEGPSILRIQQVVRGDSAAYFCASSLRTSKQYFGPGTRLTVT.

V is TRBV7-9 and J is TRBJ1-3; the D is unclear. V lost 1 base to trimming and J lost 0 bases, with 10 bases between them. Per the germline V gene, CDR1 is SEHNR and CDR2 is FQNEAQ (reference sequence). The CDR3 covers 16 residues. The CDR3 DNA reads TGTGCCAGCAGCTTAGACCTTCTCTTCTCTGGAAACACCATATATTTT. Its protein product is CASSLDLLFSGNTIYF.

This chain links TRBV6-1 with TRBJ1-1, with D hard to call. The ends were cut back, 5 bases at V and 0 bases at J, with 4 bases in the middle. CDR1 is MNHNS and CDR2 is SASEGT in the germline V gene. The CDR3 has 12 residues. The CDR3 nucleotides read TGTGCCAGCAGTTTAATGAACACTGAAGCTTTCTTT. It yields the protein CASSLMNTEAFF.

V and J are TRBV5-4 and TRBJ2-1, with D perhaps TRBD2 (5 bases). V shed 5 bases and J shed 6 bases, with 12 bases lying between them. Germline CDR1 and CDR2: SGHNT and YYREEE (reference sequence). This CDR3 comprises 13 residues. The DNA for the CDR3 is TGTGCCAGCAGGGCTGTGGGGAGCAATGAGCAGTTCTTC. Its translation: CASRAVGSNEQFF. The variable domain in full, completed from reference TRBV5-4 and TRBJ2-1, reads ETGVTQSPTHLIKTRGQQVTLRCSSQSGHNTVSWYQQALGQGPQFIFQYYREEENGRGNFPPRFSGLQFPNYSSELNVNALELDDSALYLCASRAVGSNEQFFGPGTRLTVL.

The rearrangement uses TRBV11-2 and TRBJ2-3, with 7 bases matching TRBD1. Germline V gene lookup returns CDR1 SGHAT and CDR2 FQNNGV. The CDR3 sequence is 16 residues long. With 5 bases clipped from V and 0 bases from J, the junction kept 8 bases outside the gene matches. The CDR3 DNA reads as TGTGCCAGCAGCCCCCGGGACAGCGCTAGCACAGATACGCAGTATTTT. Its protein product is CASSPRDSASTDTQYF. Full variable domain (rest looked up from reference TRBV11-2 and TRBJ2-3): EAGVAQSPRYKIIEKRQSVAFWCNPISGHATLYWYQQILGQGPKLLIQFQNNGVVDDSQLPKDRFSAERLKGVDSTLKIQPAKLEDSAVYLCASSPRDSASTDTQYFGPGTRLTVL.

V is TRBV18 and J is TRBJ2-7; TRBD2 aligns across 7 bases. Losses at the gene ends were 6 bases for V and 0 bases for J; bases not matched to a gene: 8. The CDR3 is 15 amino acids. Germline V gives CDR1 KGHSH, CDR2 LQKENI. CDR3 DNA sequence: TGTGCCAGCTCCCGCCCAGCGGGGAACTCCTACGAGCAGTACTTC. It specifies CASSRPAGNSYEQYF.

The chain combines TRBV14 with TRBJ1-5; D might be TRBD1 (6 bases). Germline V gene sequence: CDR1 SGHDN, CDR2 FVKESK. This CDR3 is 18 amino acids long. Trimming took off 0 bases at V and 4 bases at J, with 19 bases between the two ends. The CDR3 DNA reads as TGTGCCAGCAGCCAAGATAGGTTCACAGGGATTTGGAATCAGCCCCAGCATTTT. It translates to CASSQDRFTGIWNQPQHF.